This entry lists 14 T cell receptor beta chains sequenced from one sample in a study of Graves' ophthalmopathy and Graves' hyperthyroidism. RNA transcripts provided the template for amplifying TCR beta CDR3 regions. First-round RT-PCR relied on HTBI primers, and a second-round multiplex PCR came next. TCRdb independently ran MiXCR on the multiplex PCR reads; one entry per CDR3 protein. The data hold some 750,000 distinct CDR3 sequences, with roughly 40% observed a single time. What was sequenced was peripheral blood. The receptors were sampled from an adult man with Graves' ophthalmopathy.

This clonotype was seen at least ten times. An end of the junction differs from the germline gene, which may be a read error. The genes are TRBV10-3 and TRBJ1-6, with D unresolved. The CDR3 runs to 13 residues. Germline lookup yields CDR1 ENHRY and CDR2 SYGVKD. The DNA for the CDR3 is TGTGCCAGCAGTGAATGGCTTAATTCACCCCTCCACTTT. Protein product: CASSEWLNSPLHF.

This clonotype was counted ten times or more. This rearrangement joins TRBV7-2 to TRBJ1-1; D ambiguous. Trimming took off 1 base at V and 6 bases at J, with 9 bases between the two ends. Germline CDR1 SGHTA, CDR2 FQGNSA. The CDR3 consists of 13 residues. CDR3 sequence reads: CASSLVPQAEAFF. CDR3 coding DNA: TGTGCCAGCAGCTTAGTACCTCAAGCTGAAGCTTTCTTT.

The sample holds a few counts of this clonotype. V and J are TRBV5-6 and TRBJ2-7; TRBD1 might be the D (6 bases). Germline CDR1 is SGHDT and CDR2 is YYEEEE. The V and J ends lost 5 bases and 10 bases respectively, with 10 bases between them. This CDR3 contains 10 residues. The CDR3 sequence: CASRDRSQYF. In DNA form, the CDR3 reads TGTGCCAGCAGAGACAGGTCCCAGTACTTC. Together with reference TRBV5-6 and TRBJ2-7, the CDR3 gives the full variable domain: DAGVTQSPTHLIKTRGQQVTLRCSPKSGHDTVSWYQQALGQGPQFIFQYYEEEERQRGNFPDRFSGHQFPNYSSELNVNALLLGDSALYLCASRDRSQYFGPGTRLTVT.

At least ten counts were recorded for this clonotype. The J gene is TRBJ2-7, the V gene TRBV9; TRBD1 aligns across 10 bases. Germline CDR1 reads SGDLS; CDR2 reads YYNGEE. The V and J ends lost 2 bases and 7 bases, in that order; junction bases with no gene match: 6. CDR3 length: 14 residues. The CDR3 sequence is CASSVDRGNLEQYF. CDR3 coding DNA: TGTGCCAGCAGCGTGGACAGGGGGAACCTAGAGCAGTACTTC.

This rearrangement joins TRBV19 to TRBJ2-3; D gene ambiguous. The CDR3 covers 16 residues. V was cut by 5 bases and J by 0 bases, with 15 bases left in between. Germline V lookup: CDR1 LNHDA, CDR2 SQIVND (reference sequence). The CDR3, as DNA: TGTGCCAGTAGTCTAAGCCTAGTCGAAAGCACAGATACGCAGTATTTT. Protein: CASSLSLVESTDTQYF.

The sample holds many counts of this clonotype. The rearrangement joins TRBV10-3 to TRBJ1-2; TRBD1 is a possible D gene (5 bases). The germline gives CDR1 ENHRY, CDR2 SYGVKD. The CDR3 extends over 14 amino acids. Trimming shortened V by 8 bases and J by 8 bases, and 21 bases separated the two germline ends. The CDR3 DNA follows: TGTGCCATCGGAACCCAGGCAGGGAAGGAGGGCTACACCTTC. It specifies CAIGTQAGKEGYTF.

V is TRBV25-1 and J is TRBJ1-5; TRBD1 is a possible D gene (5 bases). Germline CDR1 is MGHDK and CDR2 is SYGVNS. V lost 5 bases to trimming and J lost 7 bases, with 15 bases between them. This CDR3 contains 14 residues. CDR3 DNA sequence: TGTGCCAGCAGTTTAGGGCAGGGCTGGCAGCCCCAGCATTTT. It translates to CASSLGQGWQPQHF.

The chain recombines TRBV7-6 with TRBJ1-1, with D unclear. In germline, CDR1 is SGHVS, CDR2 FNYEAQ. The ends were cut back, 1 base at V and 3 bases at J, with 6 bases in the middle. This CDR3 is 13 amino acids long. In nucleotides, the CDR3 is TGTGCCAGCAGCTTAGGGGAGTACACTGAAGCTTTCTTT. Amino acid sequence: CASSLGEYTEAFF.

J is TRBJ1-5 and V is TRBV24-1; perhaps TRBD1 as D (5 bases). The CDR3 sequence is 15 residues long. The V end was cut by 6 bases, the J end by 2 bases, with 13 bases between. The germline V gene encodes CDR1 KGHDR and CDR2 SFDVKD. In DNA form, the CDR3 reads TGTGCCACCAGTTCGGGGCCCACAGGCAATCAGCCCCAGCATTTT. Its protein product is CATSSGPTGNQPQHF.

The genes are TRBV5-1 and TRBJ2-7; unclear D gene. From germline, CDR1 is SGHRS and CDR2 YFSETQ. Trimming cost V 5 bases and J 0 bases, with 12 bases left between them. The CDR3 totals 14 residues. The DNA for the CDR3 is TGCGCCAGCAGTCCTCTATCATCCTCCTACGAGCAGTACTTC. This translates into CASSPLSSSYEQYF.

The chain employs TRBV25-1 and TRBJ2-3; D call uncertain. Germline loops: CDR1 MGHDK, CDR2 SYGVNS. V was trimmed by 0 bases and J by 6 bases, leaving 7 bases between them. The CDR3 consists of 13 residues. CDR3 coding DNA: TGTGCCAGCAGTGAATATACGGCTGATACGCAGTATTTT. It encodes CASSEYTADTQYF.

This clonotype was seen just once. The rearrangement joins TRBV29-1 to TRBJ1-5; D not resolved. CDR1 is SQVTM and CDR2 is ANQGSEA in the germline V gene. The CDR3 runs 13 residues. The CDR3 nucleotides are TGCATAGTTGGCAGTTTGAGCAATCAGCCCCAGCATTTT. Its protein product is CIVGSLSNQPQHF.

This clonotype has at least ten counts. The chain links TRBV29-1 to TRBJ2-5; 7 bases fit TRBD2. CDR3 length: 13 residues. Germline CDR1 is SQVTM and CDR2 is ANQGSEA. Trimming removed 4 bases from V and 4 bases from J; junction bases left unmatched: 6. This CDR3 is CSVGGGVGETQYF. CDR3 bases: TGCAGCGTTGGCGGGGGAGTCGGAGAGACCCAGTACTTC.

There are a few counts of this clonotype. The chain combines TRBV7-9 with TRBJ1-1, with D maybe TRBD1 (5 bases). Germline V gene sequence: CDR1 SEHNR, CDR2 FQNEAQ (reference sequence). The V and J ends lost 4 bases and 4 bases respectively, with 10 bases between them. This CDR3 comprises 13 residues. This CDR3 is CASSSERGTEAFF. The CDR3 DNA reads TGTGCCAGCAGCTCCGAGAGGGGCACTGAAGCTTTCTTT.